This TCR beta chain originates from a study of blood T cell repertoires in COVID-19. Study-level information: Acute and convalescent COVID-19 samples came from the United States, Italy and Spain.

Source study methods: Amplification with reference gene primers provided the estimates of nucleated cell counts. This table comes from immunoSEQ multiplex PCR, and its TCRdb copy is limited to in-frame clones, with some not included. V, J and clone size are those of that table, while D and trimming were read from the DNA. The top ten clones hold 3% to 3.5% of a sample with about 54,000 clones, 88% of them seen once. The V segment lost 10 bases and the J segment 3 bases; nucleotides outside the gene matches: 9. Germline CDR1 is SNHLY and CDR2 is FYNNEI. This CDR3 contains 14 residues. Only a few counts were recorded for this clone.

The rearrangement uses TRBV2 and TRBJ2-3, with 8 nucleotides matching TRBD1. Sequenced material: peripheral blood. The source is a human donor in a cohort sampled during active COVID-19. The CDR3 spells CATLRDRLTDTQYF. CDR3 DNA sequence: TGTGCCACTCTCCGGGACAGGCTAACAGATACGCAGTATTTT. Drawing the rest from reference TRBV2 and TRBJ2-3, the complete variable domain is EPEVTQTPSHQVTQMGQEVILRCVPISNHLYFYWYRQILGQKVEFLVSFYNNEISEKSEIFDDQFSVERPDGSNFTLKIRSTKLEDSAMYFCATLRDRLTDTQYFGPGTRLTVL.